This T cell receptor (beta chain) was obtained from a study of identical twins. J gave up 9 bases and V 4 bases, and 6 bases lay outside the gene matches. Germline V CDR1 and CDR2: SGHRS, YFSETQ. The CDR3 extends over 14 amino acids. TCRdb reanalysed the 5' RACE reads using MiXCR and keeps one entry per CDR3 protein. The sample yields 650,000 to 800,000 distinct CDR3 sequences, 8.6% seen once. The same specimen was also included in a second study, on yellow fever vaccine responses in identical twins.

This TCR was sampled from a woman aged 18-30 years in good health. This chain links TRBV5-1 with TRBJ1-6; 8 bases are a match to TRBD1. Sequenced sample: PBMCs. Written as DNA, the CDR3 is TGCGCCAGCAGCCCGGACAGGGTTACTTCACCCCTCCACTTT. It yields the protein CASSPDRVTSPLHF.